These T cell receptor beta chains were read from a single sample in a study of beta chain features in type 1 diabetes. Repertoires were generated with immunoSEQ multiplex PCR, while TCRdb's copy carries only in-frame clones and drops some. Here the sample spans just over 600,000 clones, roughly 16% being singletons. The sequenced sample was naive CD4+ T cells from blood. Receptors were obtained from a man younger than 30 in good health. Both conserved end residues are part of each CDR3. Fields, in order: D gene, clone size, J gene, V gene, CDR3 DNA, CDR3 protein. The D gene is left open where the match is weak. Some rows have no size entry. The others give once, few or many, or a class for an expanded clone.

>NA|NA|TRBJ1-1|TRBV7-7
TGTGCTAGCAGAAGAAGGGGCGTGAACACTGAAGCTTTCTTT
CASRRRGVNTEAFF
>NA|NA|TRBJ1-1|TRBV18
TGTGCCAGCTCACCAGGCCGGGATAGGAACACTGAAGCTTTCTTT
CASSPGRDRNTEAFF
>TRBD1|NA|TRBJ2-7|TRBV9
TGTGCCAGCAGCGTAGCGGACAGGGCGGGCGAGCAGTACTTC
CASSVADRAGEQYF
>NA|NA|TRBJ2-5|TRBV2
TGTGCCAGCAGCGGACAGCTCCAAGAGACCCAGTACTTC
CASSGQLQETQYF
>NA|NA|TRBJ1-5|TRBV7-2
TGTGCCAGCAGCTTAGTGGGGGAAAGCAATCAGCCCCAGCATTTT
CASSLVGESNQPQHF
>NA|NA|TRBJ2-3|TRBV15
TGTGCCACCAGCAGAGTCCCAGGGAACACAGATACGCAGTATTTT
CATSRVPGNTDTQYF
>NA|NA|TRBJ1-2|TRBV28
TGTGCCAGCAGTTTACGGAGCTATGGCTACACCTTC
CASSLRSYGYTF
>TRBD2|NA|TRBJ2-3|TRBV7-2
TGTGCCAGCAGCTCCAGACTAGCGGGGGGGAGCACAGATACGCAGTATTTT
CASSSRLAGGSTDTQYF
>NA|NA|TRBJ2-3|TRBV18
TGTGCCAGCTCACCCTCAAGGGTCCCCAGCACAGATACGCAGTATTTT
CASSPSRVPSTDTQYF
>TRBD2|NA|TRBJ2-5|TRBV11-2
TGTGCCAGCAGCTTGACTAGCGGGGTCCAAGAGACCCAGTACTTC
CASSLTSGVQETQYF
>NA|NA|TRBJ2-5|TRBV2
TGTGCCAGCAGTGGTACCGGGACACACCACCGGGAGACCCAGTACTTC
CASSGTGTHHRETQYF
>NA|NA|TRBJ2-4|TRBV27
TGTGCCAGCAGCAGCGGAGCCAAAAACATTCAGTACTTC
CASSSGAKNIQYF
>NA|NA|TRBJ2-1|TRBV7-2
TGTGCCAGCAGCTTACGAAGGTACAATGAGCAGTTCTTC
CASSLRRYNEQFF
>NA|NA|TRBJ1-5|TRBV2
TGTGCCAGCAGAGGGCAGCAAAATCAGCCCCAGCATTTT
CASRGQQNQPQHF
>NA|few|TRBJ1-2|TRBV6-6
TGTGCCAGCAACCCCGGAAGCGGGTCTATCGCCTTC
CASNPGSGSIAF
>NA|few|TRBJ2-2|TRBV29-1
TGCAGCGTTGAAAGCCGGGGCCTCACCGGGGAGCTGTTTTTT
CSVESRGLTGELFF
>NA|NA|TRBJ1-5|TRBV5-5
TGTGCCAGCAGCTTAATTGCACTCAATCAGCCCCAGCATTTT
CASSLIALNQPQHF
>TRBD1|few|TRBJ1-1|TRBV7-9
TGTGCCAGCAGCCCGGACAGGGGTGATCGTCGGGTGACTGAAGCTTTCTTT
CASSPDRGDRRVTEAFF
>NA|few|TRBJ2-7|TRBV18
TGTGCCAGCTCACCTTTAGGGGACCTTTCCTACGAGCAGTACTTC
CASSPLGDLSYEQYF
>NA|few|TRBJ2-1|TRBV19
TGTGCCAGTAGTATATCGAGGTTCATTGAGCAGTTCTTC
CASSISRFIEQFF
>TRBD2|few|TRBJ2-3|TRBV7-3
TGTGCCAGCAGCTTATATAGACGGGAGGGCCCAGATACGCAGTATTTT
CASSLYRREGPDTQYF
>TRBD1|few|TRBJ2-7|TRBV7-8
TGTGCCAGCAGCTTAGTAGGGACAGGGGTCACCTACGAGCAGTACTTC
CASSLVGTGVTYEQYF
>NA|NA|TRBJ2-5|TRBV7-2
TGTGCCAGCAGCTTATTCTCCGTACAAGAGACCCAGTACTTC
CASSLFSVQETQYF
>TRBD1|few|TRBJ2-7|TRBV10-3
TGTGCCATCAGTGAGTTTAGAACCGGGACAGGGGGCGCGCAGTACTTC
CAISEFRTGTGGAQYF
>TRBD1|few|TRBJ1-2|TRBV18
TGTGCCAGCTCACCACCGACAGGGACTACATCCCCTAACTATGGCTACACCTTC
CASSPPTGTTSPNYGYTF
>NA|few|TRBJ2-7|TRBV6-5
TGTGCCAGCAGTACCCCGACCCGCGGTCCCTACGAGCAGTACTTC
CASSTPTRGPYEQYF
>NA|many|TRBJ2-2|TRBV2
TGTGCCAGCAGGGACGGACAGTCCACCGGGGAGCTGTTTTTT
CASRDGQSTGELFF
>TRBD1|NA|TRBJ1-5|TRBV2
TGTGCCAGCGCTCCGGGACAGGGGGTCAGGCAGCCCCAGCATTTT
CASAPGQGVRQPQHF
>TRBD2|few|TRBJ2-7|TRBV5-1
TGCGCCAGCAGCCCCGAGGGACTAGCGGATACCTACGAGCAGTACTTC
CASSPEGLADTYEQYF
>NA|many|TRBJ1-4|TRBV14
TGTGCCAGCAGCCAAGCGTTTCAGGAACTGTTTTTT
CASSQAFQELFF
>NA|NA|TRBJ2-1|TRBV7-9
TGTGCCAGCAGCCGACAGGATTACAATGAGCAGTTCTTC
CASSRQDYNEQFF
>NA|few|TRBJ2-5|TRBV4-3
TGCGCCAGCAGCCAATCGGCGGGGACAGTTCAAGAGACCCAGTACTTC
CASSQSAGTVQETQYF
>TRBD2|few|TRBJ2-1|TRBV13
TGTGCCAGCAGCTTAACTAGCGGGGGTAGCTCCTACAATGAGCAGTTCTTC
CASSLTSGGSSYNEQFF
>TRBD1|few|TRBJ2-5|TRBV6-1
TGTGCCGGTAGGACAGGGGTCAGGGAGACCCAGTACTTC
CAGRTGVRETQYF
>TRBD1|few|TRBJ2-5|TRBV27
TGTGCCAGCAGCTTTCCCCCGGGACAGGGGAAGAAAGAGACCCAGTACTTC
CASSFPPGQGKKETQYF
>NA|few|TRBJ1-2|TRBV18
TGTGCCAGCTCACCTGTGAGCATCTATGGCTACACCTTC
CASSPVSIYGYTF
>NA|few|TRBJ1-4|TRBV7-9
TGTGCCAGCAGCTTTGGGTCTGGAAAACTGTTTTTT
CASSFGSGKLFF